A selection of T cell receptor beta chains follows, all from one sample in a study of beta chain features in type 1 diabetes. Using immunoSEQ multiplex PCR, the repertoire was profiled, and TCRdb retains in-frame clones only, with some absent. The sample includes about 150,000 clones, about 7.3% of them seen just once. Sequenced sample: central memory CD4+ T cells from blood. The receptors here all came from a man between 18 and 29 years old in good health. CDR3s include the opening cysteine and the closing phenylalanine or tryptophan. D genes are given only for firm matches. Size tells how often a clone was seen (once, few, many) or the class of an expanded clone, and some rows leave it out.

j_call v_call d_call clone_size cdr3_nt cdr3_aa
TRBJ2-1 TRBV19 NA NA TGTGCCAGTAGTATAGATGCAGGGGGGCACAATGAGCAGTTCTTC CASSIDAGGHNEQFF
TRBJ1-2 TRBV5-1 NA NA TGCGCCAGCAGCTTGACGCCGGGGAACTATGGCTACACCTTC CASSLTPGNYGYTF
TRBJ1-2 TRBV10-3 TRBD1 NA TGTGCCATCACCGTCGGACAGGACTATGGCTACACCTTC CAITVGQDYGYTF
TRBJ1-2 TRBV7-2 TRBD1 few TGTGCCAGCAGCCAATCAGGGGGGTATGGCTACACCTTC CASSQSGGYGYTF
TRBJ2-1 TRBV5-1 TRBD2 once TGCGCCAGCAGCCCGGGACTAGCGGGCTCCTACAATGAGCAGTTCTTC CASSPGLAGSYNEQFF
TRBJ1-6 TRBV2 TRBD1 few TGTGCCAGCAGAAGACAGGGGACGGATTCACCCCTCCACTTT CASRRQGTDSPLHF
TRBJ2-7 TRBV5-1 NA NA TGCGCCAGCAGCGAGGTTGCCTACGAGCAGTACTTC CASSEVAYEQYF
TRBJ1-1 TRBV5-6 NA many TGTGCCAGCAGCTCGTTATGGGGGGGTCGCACTGAAGCTTTCTTT CASSSLWGGRTEAFF
TRBJ1-4 TRBV25-1 NA few TGTGCCAGCAGTCGCCAGGGGATCGATGAAAAACTGTTTTTT CASSRQGIDEKLFF
TRBJ2-2 TRBV9 TRBD1 NA TGTGCCAGCGGAGACCGGGACAGGCCCACCGGGGAGCTGTTTTTT CASGDRDRPTGELFF
TRBJ1-5 TRBV27 TRBD1 NA TGTGCCAGCAGCCTACAGGGGGCTAATCAGCCCCAGCATTTT CASSLQGANQPQHF
TRBJ2-1 TRBV5-1 NA many TGCGCCAGCAGCTCGTACGAGACTACCTTCAATGAGCAGTTCTTC CASSSYETTFNEQFF
TRBJ1-6 TRBV7-2 NA few TGTGCCAGCAGCTTAGACCCAGGGGCGCCAAATTCACCCCTCCACTTT CASSLDPGAPNSPLHF
TRBJ2-7 TRBV23-1 NA many TGCGCCAGCAGTCCCCTGAGAGGTCCTCCCTACGAGCAGTACTTC CASSPLRGPPYEQYF
TRBJ2-3 TRBV2 NA few TGTGCCAGCAGTGAGGTCAGTTTCACAGATACGCAGTATTTT CASSEVSFTDTQYF
TRBJ1-1 TRBV5-1 NA NA TGCGCCAGCAGCTCATACCAGGTGAACACTGAAGCTTTCTTT CASSSYQVNTEAFF
TRBJ1-4 TRBV30 NA many TGTGCCTGGAGTGGAACAGGGCTCGCTTCGGAAAAACTGTTTTTT CAWSGTGLASEKLFF
TRBJ2-1 TRBV7-2 TRBD1 few TGTGCCAGCACGACAGGGAACTCCTACAATGAGCAGTTCTTC CASTTGNSYNEQFF
TRBJ2-7 TRBV18 NA few TGTGCCAGCTCGGCAGCGGCAGGCCAAACCTACGAGCAGTACTTC CASSAAAGQTYEQYF
TRBJ2-5 TRBV5-5 NA few TGTGCCAGCAGCGAACCGGGATCCCAAGAGACCCAGTACTTC CASSEPGSQETQYF
TRBJ2-5 TRBV28 NA NA TGTGCCAGCACCCCGACATTCCAAGAGACCCAGTACTTC CASTPTFQETQYF
TRBJ2-1 TRBV5-4 TRBD2 few TGTGCCAGCAGGGGGGGACTAGCGAGATACAATGAGCAGTTCTTC CASRGGLARYNEQFF
TRBJ2-1 TRBV27 TRBD2 NA TGTGCCAGCAATCAGCGCGGGAGGGTCTACAATGAGCAGTTCTTC CASNQRGRVYNEQFF
TRBJ2-1 TRBV15 NA many TGTGCCACCAGCAGTGGGGCCGGGTCCTACAATGAGCAGTTCTTC CATSSGAGSYNEQFF
TRBJ1-2 TRBV18 NA NA TGTGCCAGCTCACCAAGTGGACAAGTCTACTATGGCTACACCTTC CASSPSGQVYYGYTF
TRBJ2-1 TRBV5-1 NA many TGCGCCAGCAGCTTGGGGGCCTATGAGCAGTTCTTC CASSLGAYEQFF